Listed below are T cell receptor beta chains from one sample, sequenced in a study of blood T cell repertoires in COVID-19. Clones were sequenced by immunoSEQ multiplex PCR, and TCRdb holds only the in-frame ones, with some missing. The sample includes roughly 69,000 clones, nearly 90% of them seen just once. Input material: peripheral blood. The receptors were gathered from a man aged 50 or older with acute or convalescent COVID-19. CDR3s include the opening cysteine and the closing phenylalanine or tryptophan. D genes are given only for firm matches. The size entry is marked missing in some rows and otherwise reads once, few, many or a size class.

j_call v_call d_call clone_size cdr3_nt cdr3_aa
TRBJ1-3 TRBV11-3 . . TGTGCCAGCAGCACCCAGGGCTACTCTGGAAACACCATATATTTT CASSTQGYSGNTIYF
TRBJ2-7 TRBV30 TRBD1 . TGTGCCTGGAGTGTACGAACCGGGACAGGGAACTCCTACGAGCAGTACTTC CAWSVRTGTGNSYEQYF
TRBJ2-2 TRBV7-2 TRBD2 . TGTGCCAGCAGCTTAGGCCTAGCGGGAGCCGGGGAGCTGTTTTTT CASSLGLAGAGELFF
TRBJ2-5 TRBV6-5 . . TGTGCCAGCAGAACACAAGAGACCCAGTACTTC CASRTQETQYF
TRBJ1-5 TRBV6-5 . . TGTGCCAGCAGTCGAGGGGGTCAGCCCCAGCATTTT CASSRGGQPQHF
TRBJ2-2 TRBV7-7 . . TGTGCCAGCAGCGCCGCGACTAGATCCGGGGAGCTGTTTTTT CASSAATRSGELFF
TRBJ2-3 TRBV18 TRBD2 once TGTGCCAGCTCACGACTAGCGGAAACAGATACGCAGTATTTT CASSRLAETDTQYF
TRBJ2-1 TRBV15 TRBD1 . TGTGCCACCAGCAGAGATTGGGGCGCCGGGACAGGGAGCTCCTACAATGAGCAGTTCTTC CATSRDWGAGTGSSYNEQFF
TRBJ1-5 TRBV2 . . TGTGCCAGCATCCCCAGGGACTTTGGGCCCCAGCATTTT CASIPRDFGPQHF
TRBJ2-2 TRBV10-3 . . TGTGCCATAGGGGCGCTAAAAAACACCGGGGAGCTGTTTTTT CAIGALKNTGELFF
TRBJ2-1 TRBV15 TRBD2 . TGTGCCACCAGCACAGGGGCTAGCGGGCATTACAATGAGCAGTTCTTC CATSTGASGHYNEQFF
TRBJ2-1 TRBV6-4 TRBD2 . TGTGCCAGCAGTGACTCGAGGGCTAGCGGGAGCAATGAGCAGTTCTTC CASSDSRASGSNEQFF
TRBJ2-2 TRBV7-2 . . TGTGCCAGCAACCTAGGACACATCTCCGGGGAGCTGTTTTTT CASNLGHISGELFF
TRBJ2-1 TRBV30 TRBD2 . TGTGCCTGGAGTTCAAGCGGGAGGTCTGAGCAGTTCTTC CAWSSSGRSEQFF
TRBJ1-2 TRBV24-1 TRBD1 . TGTGCCACCCCCGCCGGTTTCACAGGGGATTACTATGGCTACACCTTC CATPAGFTGDYYGYTF
TRBJ2-4 TRBV6-5 . . TGTGCCAGCAGTCCCCCGGGGACCAAAAACATTCAGTACTTC CASSPPGTKNIQYF
TRBJ2-7 TRBV5-1 . . TGCGCCAGCAGCGTAGAAGGGGATTCGGGCTACGAGCAGTACTTC CASSVEGDSGYEQYF
TRBJ2-5 TRBV6-2/TRBV6-3 . . TGTGCCAGCAGTTCTATCGGACTCATTCAAGAGACCCAGTACTTC CASSSIGLIQETQYF
TRBJ2-1 TRBV6-2/TRBV6-3 TRBD2 . TGTGCCAGCAGTTACCTAACCGACAGCTATCTGGGAGGGAATGAGCAGTTCTTC CASSYLTDSYLGGNEQFF
TRBJ2-7 TRBV18 . . TGTGCCAGCACCGGAGAAATCTACGAGCAGTACTTC CASTGEIYEQYF
TRBJ2-2 TRBV2 TRBD2 . TGTGCCAGCAACCCTTTGCCGACGGGGACTAGCGGGAGGTATTACCCCGGGGAGCTGTTTTTT CASNPLPTGTSGRYYPGELFF
TRBJ2-7 TRBV7-2 TRBD1 . TGTGCCAGCAGACTAGGACAGGGAACATACGAGCAGTACTTC CASRLGQGTYEQYF
TRBJ2-7 TRBV11-2 . . TGTGCCAGCAGCTTAGTTGGGACACTTTCCTACGAGCAGTACTTC CASSLVGTLSYEQYF
TRBJ2-3 TRBV18 . . TGTGCCAGCTCACCGGAGATGTCAGATACGCAGTATTTT CASSPEMSDTQYF
TRBJ1-1 TRBV28 . . TGTGCCAGCAGTGAGCAGAACACTGAAGCTTTCTTT CASSEQNTEAFF
TRBJ2-7 TRBV5-1 TRBD1 . TGCGCCAGCAGCCCGGACAGGGACCTCTACGAGCAGTACTTC CASSPDRDLYEQYF
TRBJ1-1 TRBV6-5 . once TGTGCCAGCAGTTACCGTCAGGGCATGAACACTGAAGCTTTCTTT CASSYRQGMNTEAFF